The next 17 T cell receptor beta chains were all read from a single sample in a study of blood T cell repertoires in COVID-19. Measured with immunoSEQ multiplex PCR; TCRdb has only the in-frame clones, and not every one. The top ten clones hold around 2% of a sample with 200,000 to 300,000 clones, approximately 82% of them seen once. Sequences were obtained from peripheral blood. The receptors stem from a woman older than 75 with acute or convalescent COVID-19.

The V call is TRBV28, the J call TRBJ1-1, with 9 bases that match TRBD1. Germline V lookup: CDR1 MDHEN, CDR2 SYDVKM. This CDR3 has 12 amino acids. The ends lost 6 bases at V and 4 bases at J; junction bases unmatched: 0. The CDR3 here is CASRTGGTEAFF. The CDR3 DNA sequence: TGTGCCAGCAGGACAGGGGGCACTGAAGCTTTCTTT.

The V call is TRBV27, the J call TRBJ1-1; TRBD1 is a possible D gene (5 bases). Trimming removed 4 bases at V and 1 base at J, with 10 bases between. Germline assignment: CDR1 MNHEY and CDR2 SMNVEV (reference sequence). The CDR3 spans 14 residues. The CDR3 DNA reads TGTGCCAGCAGTTCCTGGGGGGGGAACACTGAAGCTTTCTTT. This sequence encodes CASSSWGGNTEAFF.

The J gene is TRBJ2-3, the V gene TRBV11-1; 7 nucleotides match TRBD2. V lost 0 bases and J lost 5; bases outside the gene matches: 5. CDR1 is SGHAT, CDR2 FQDESV, per germline (reference sequence). This CDR3 has 15 amino acids. CDR3 sequence (DNA): TGTGCCAGCAGCTTAGCCTCGGGGGGAGGAGATACGCAGTATTTT. The encoded protein is CASSLASGGGDTQYF.

V is TRBV5-1 and J is TRBJ2-1; the D gene is possibly TRBD2 (6 bases). Trimming cost V 4 bases and J 8 bases, with 16 bases left between them. Germline CDR1 and CDR2: SGHRS and YFSETQ. This CDR3 contains 14 residues. CDR3 bases: TGCGCCAGCAGCGGATCACTAGCATGGTATGAGCAGTTCTTC. This encodes CASSGSLAWYEQFF.

The table lists this clone with a few counts. The V and J genes are TRBV20-1 and TRBJ2-5; D is unresolved. This CDR3 is built from 10 residues. V lost 6 bases and J 7 bases, leaving 9 bases between the germline ends. The germline CDR1 and CDR2 sequences are DFQATT and SNEGSKA (reference sequence). The DNA for the CDR3 is TGCAGTGCCCTTCGAGCGACCCAGTACTTC. Its protein product is CSALRATQYF.

The chain uses TRBV2 and TRBJ2-1; TRBD1 matches at 11 bases. CDR3 size: 12 residues. The germline V gene has CDR1 SNHLY and CDR2 FYNNEI. The ends lost 10 bases at V and 5 bases at J; junction bases unmatched: 1. CDR3 amino acids: CAKDRGHNEQFF. CDR3 DNA sequence: TGTGCCAAGGACAGGGGGCACAATGAGCAGTTCTTC.

The chain links TRBV6-5 to TRBJ2-5; TRBD1 agrees at 10 bases. The CDR3 is made up of 15 amino acids. The V segment lost 6 bases and the J segment 3 bases; nucleotides outside the gene matches: 7. Germline CDR1 MNHEY, CDR2 SVGAGI. CDR3 protein: CASSGQGVLKETQYF. The CDR3 DNA follows: TGTGCCAGCAGCGGACAGGGGGTTTTAAAAGAGACCCAGTACTTC.

The rearrangement joins TRBV6-2 or TRBV6-3 to TRBJ1-1; D is unresolved. This CDR3 comprises 15 residues. Between the trimmed V and J ends, which lost 0 bases and 0 bases, there was a span of 8 bases. Germline CDR1 reads MNHEY; CDR2 reads SVGEGT. The CDR3 loop is CASSYSAVVNTEAFF. CDR3 sequence (DNA): TGTGCCAGCAGTTACTCCGCGGTGGTGAACACTGAAGCTTTCTTT.

This clone was seen once. The sample has other DNA sequences that encode this CDR3 too. CDR3 protein: CASSYPPAYEQYF. Here the CDR3 DNA reads TGTGCCAGCAGTTACCCCCCCGCGTACGAGCAGTACTTC. The chain recombines TRBV6-2 or TRBV6-3 with TRBJ2-7; D unclear. Germline V gives CDR1 MNHEY, CDR2 SVGEGT. The V end lost 2 bases, the J end lost 4 bases, and 9 bases lay between the germline ends. CDR3 length: 13 residues.

The J gene is TRBJ2-2, the V gene TRBV2, with 8 bases matching TRBD1. There are 16 residues in the CDR3. The V and J ends lost 2 bases and 9 bases, in that order; junction bases with no gene match: 11. Germline assignment: CDR1 SNHLY and CDR2 FYNNEI. This CDR3 reads CASSELRRQGRWELFF. The DNA for the CDR3 is TGTGCCAGCAGTGAACTTCGAAGACAGGGGCGGTGGGAGCTGTTTTTT. Complete variable domain (other parts from reference TRBV2 and TRBJ2-2): EPEVTQTPSHQVTQMGQEVILRCVPISNHLYFYWYRQILGQKVEFLVSFYNNEISEKSEIFDDQFSVERPDGSNFTLKIRSTKLEDSAMYFCASSELRRQGRWELFFGEGSRLTVL.

The genes are TRBV2 and TRBJ2-3, with 7 bases matching TRBD2. This CDR3 is built from 15 residues. The J segment lost 6 bases and the V segment lost 4 bases, leaving 10 bases of the junction unmatched. Germline CDR1 reads SNHLY; CDR2 reads FYNNEI. The CDR3 coding sequence is TGTGCCAGCAGTGGAGGACTAGTCTCAGGGGATACGCAGTATTTT. It encodes CASSGGLVSGDTQYF.

This sequence joins TRBV6-5 and TRBJ2-5; 11 nucleotides line up with TRBD1. Trimming took 6 bases from V and 5 from J; bases not matched to a gene: 2. Germline V gives CDR1 MNHEY, CDR2 SVGAGI. The length of the CDR3 is 13 residues. The CDR3 protein is CASRDRGRETQYF. CDR3 nucleotide sequence: TGTGCCAGCAGGGACAGGGGGCGGGAGACCCAGTACTTC.

This clone was recorded once. This chain connects TRBV5-1 to TRBJ1-1; the D is unclear. The germline CDR1 and CDR2 sequences are SGHRS and YFSETQ. The CDR3 runs to 13 residues. Trimming shortened V by 4 bases and J by 1 base, and 8 bases separated the two germline ends. The CDR3: CASSHQENTEAFF. The CDR3 region has the DNA TGCGCCAGCAGCCATCAGGAGAACACTGAAGCTTTCTTT.

The CDR3 sequence is CASSYGTRRSYEQYF. The DNA of the CDR3 is TGTGCCAGCAGCTATGGGACTCGGCGGTCCTACGAGCAGTACTTC. The chain links TRBV7-2 to TRBJ2-7; TRBD2 might be the D (6 bases). Germline CDR1 and CDR2: SGHTA and FQGNSA. The CDR3 contains 15 residues. V gave up 4 bases and J gave up 1 base, with 14 bases separating them. Filled out from reference TRBV7-2 and TRBJ2-7, the complete variable domain reads GAGVSQSPSNKVTEKGKDVELRCDPISGHTALYWYRQSLGQGLEFLIYFQGNSAPDKSGLPSDRFSAERTGGSVSTLTIQRTQQEDSAVYLCASSYGTRRSYEQYFGPGTRLTVT.

This clone is a singleton in its sample. This chain joins TRBV6-1 and TRBJ2-4; D call uncertain. Trimming shortened V by 3 bases and J by 6 bases, and 12 bases separated the two germline ends. Germline CDR1 and CDR2: MNHNS and SASEGT. The CDR3 has 14 amino acids. The DNA of the CDR3 is TGTGCCAGCAGTGATTCAATACAGAGAAACATTCAGTACTTC. Residues: CASSDSIQRNIQYF.

The rearrangement joins TRBV6-5 to TRBJ1-3; 8 nucleotides align to TRBD1. Germline V gene data show CDR1 as MNHEY and CDR2 as SVGAGI. J lost 0 bases, V lost 6 bases, and 4 bases had no gene match. This CDR3 has 15 amino acids. The CDR3 coding sequence is TGTGCCAGCAGCGAGACAGGGGTCTCTGGAAACACCATATATTTT. It is translated as CASSETGVSGNTIYF.

The J gene is TRBJ1-3, the V gene TRBV6-5; D might be TRBD1 (6 bases). The V end was cut by 6 bases, the J end by 0 bases, with 12 bases between. This CDR3 contains 15 residues. Germline V CDR1 and CDR2: MNHEY, SVGAGI. In DNA, the CDR3 is TGTGCCAGCAGAACTAAGACAGGCTCTGGAAACACCATATATTTT. This sequence encodes CASRTKTGSGNTIYF.